This T cell receptor beta chain is from a study of blood T cells in healthy people across ages (dated by TCRdb to between 2014 and 2016). Background on the whole study: In model experiments, template switching captured about one uniquely barcoded TCR beta cDNA molecule for every two T cells. Using deep sequencing normalized with unique cDNA molecular identifiers, the study measured how TCR beta repertoire diversity changes with age. The donors were split into four age groups: young (average 16 years), middle-aged (over 35), aged (over 55) and long-lived (under 90). To avoid experimental bias, donors of different ages were distributed randomly across sequencing lanes. For two donors (one aged 18 to 29 and one aged 80 or older), the study analyzed two additional independent replicas of 1 million unique cDNA reads from the same blood draw.

Per the germline V gene, KGHDR is the CDR1 and SFDVKD is the CDR2. The CDR3 numbers 14 residues from cysteine through phenylalanine. The retained sequence is limited to the CDR3, 42 bases, with the frame set at the first base. From V the trimming removes 8 bases and from J it removes 4 bases, while the gene matches leave 4 bases of the junction unaccounted for. This clonotype appeared a few times. Its antigen target is currently unknown. No much larger clone exists at a distance of one base, and base qualities are not known. Broader findings and caveats from the paper: Compared with the aged group, the long-lived group had more naive CD4+ T cells, fewer expanded clones and increased TCR diversity, suggesting age selection. Because profiling used bulk unsorted PBMCs, naive and antigen-experienced compartments could not be compared conclusively. Total diversity estimates from one million sequenced T cells were considered lower bounds and underestimates. As age increased, observed TCR beta diversity per million T cells dropped in a roughly linear way, and a significant reduction was already evident by age 40. Donor CMV infection status was unknown, potentially confounding age-related changes in expanded clonotypes. A strong correlation was found between observed TCR beta diversity and the percentage of naive T cells measured by flow cytometry.

The library was obtained by 5' RACE. TCRdb lists the instrument as Illumina HiSeq 2500. The second PCR ran for roughly 7 to 11 cycles and used a J-beta primer mix along with a sample-barcoded 5' primer. A template-switch 5' adaptor carrying 12 random nucleotides introduced a unique molecular identifier onto each TCR beta cDNA molecule. At least 2.5 million CDR3-containing paired-end reads were obtained from each sample. The Mint cDNA synthesis kit, primed by a TRBC-specific oligonucleotide, was used to synthesize first-strand cDNA from all RNA. Following uracil-DNA glycosylase treatment, a first 18-cycle PCR with universal primers M1SS and BC2_uni_R was performed on all cDNA. In the source study's methods: For normalization, 1 million high-quality reads, each with a distinct molecular identifier, were randomly selected from each sample. Instead of being binned into consensus sequences, reads with shared molecular identifiers were discarded. MiTCR, set to a Q25 quality threshold and the strictest error-elimination algorithm, was used for CDR3 identification, clonotype clustering and error correction. A nonparametric unseen species model with Euler transformation was used to estimate a lower bound on total TCR beta diversity. TCRdb ran its own pipeline on the public reads, namely fastp trimming at Q25 and MiXCR clone calling, and kept in-frame beta chains. Each record represents a unique CDR3 protein, reported with the most common genes and DNA among its rows. The V and J calls and clone size are TCRdb's, not the authors'. The sample table lists hundreds of thousands of distinct CDR3 sequences, around two fifths of them with a count of one. Clones ranked in the top ten supply around 18% of the sample.

Systemically healthy Caucasian individuals from Russia, roughly 40 in total and aged about 6 to 95 years, were included as donors. About 9.1 milliliters of peripheral blood were collected from each donor into EDTA-treated Vacutainer tubes. Ficoll-Paque density-gradient centrifugation was used to isolate PBMCs, with at least 6.5 million per sample. Total RNA was extracted from PBMCs with Trizol reagent, with at least 5.5 micrograms obtained per sample. For every donor, flow cytometry on a PBMC aliquot measured the percentage of naive CD45RAhigh/CD27high T cells. Sample: blood. This chain is built from TRBV24-1 and TRBJ2-1, with 10 bases in between that match TRBD1. The receptor comes from a man aged 55 to 69 in good health. In nucleotides, the sequence is TGTGCCACCATGGGACAGGGGAGATACAATGAGCAGTTCTTC. Its amino acids are CATMGQGRYNEQFF.